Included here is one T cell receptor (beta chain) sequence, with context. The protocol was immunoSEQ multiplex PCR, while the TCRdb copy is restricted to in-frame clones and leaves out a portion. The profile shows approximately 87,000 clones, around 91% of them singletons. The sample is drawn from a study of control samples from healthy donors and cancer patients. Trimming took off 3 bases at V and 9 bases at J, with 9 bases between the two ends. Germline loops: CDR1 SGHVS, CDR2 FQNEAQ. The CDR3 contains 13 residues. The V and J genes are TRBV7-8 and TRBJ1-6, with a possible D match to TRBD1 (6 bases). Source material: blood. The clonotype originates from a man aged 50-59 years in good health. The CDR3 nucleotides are TGTGCCAGCAGCTTTCTCAGGGGTTCACCCCTCCACTTT. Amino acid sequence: CASSFLRGSPLHF.